The TCR beta chain under discussion was sequenced for a study of T cell responses to AZD1222 COVID-19 vaccine. Study-wide findings and caveats: Repertoire sampling happened only post peak T cell response.

Germline V gene data show CDR1 as SGDLS and CDR2 as YYNGEE. CDR3 length: 18 residues. The ends were cut back, 4 bases at V and 5 bases at J, with 24 bases in the middle. This table comes from immunoSEQ multiplex PCR, and its TCRdb copy is limited to in-frame clones, with some not included. The sample contains some 150,000 clones, about 90% of which appear only once. With regard to this clone: No antigen is known for it.

This clonotype was sampled from an adult in good health. The chain recombines TRBV9 with TRBJ2-2; D possibly matches TRBD1 or TRBD2 (7 bases each). The source material was peripheral blood, sampled on day 0 of MenACWY control vaccination. The CDR3 DNA sequence: TGTGCCAGCAGCCCAGGGGGACTACCCCTATGGCCTACCGGGGAGCTGTTTTTT. Its protein is CASSPGGLPLWPTGELFF.